What follows are 11 T cell receptor beta chains derived from one specimen sequenced in a study of graft-versus-host responses after intestinal transplantation. These receptors lack a known antigen. Using immunoSEQ multiplex PCR, the repertoire was profiled, and TCRdb retains in-frame clones only, with some absent. The sample lists roughly 120,000 clones; 75% to 95% were seen once. The sequences come from unstimulated CD4+ T cells sorted from spleen or lymph node cells, collected before intestinal transplant. These receptors originate from a human donor who received an intestinal transplant.

CDR3 nucleotides: TGTGCCAGCAAAGTTGCCAGGGGCTCCTACGAGCAGTACTTC. Amino acids: CASKVARGSYEQYF. The V call is TRBV27, the J call TRBJ2-7; tentative D call: TRBD1 (6 bases). Germline assignment: CDR1 MNHEY and CDR2 SMNVEV (reference sequence). CDR3 length: 14 amino acids. Deletions cut 7 bases from V and 0 bases from J, with 13 bases between.

The chain couples TRBV7-9 to TRBJ2-2, with TRBD2 as a possible D gene (6 bases). The germline V and J ends were trimmed by 2 bases and 6 bases, with 19 bases remaining between them. This CDR3 has 17 amino acids. CDR1 and CDR2 from the germline V gene are SEHNR and FQNEAQ (reference sequence). The CDR3 DNA is TGTGCCAGCAGCTTACGATCCCGGGACTCTAGACCCGGGGAGCTGTTTTTT. It is translated as CASSLRSRDSRPGELFF.

The chain is built from TRBV7-2 and TRBJ2-5, with 12 bases matching TRBD2. V was clipped by 2 bases and J by 5 bases; unmatched bases: 9. The CDR3 sequence is 17 residues long. Germline lookup yields CDR1 SGHTA and CDR2 FQGNSA. The CDR3 region is CASSLLLAGGRVETQYF. DNA for the CDR3: TGTGCCAGCAGCTTATTGCTAGCGGGGGGGCGAGTGGAGACCCAGTACTTC.

The genes are TRBV30 and TRBJ2-7, with D possibly matching TRBD1 (6 bases). The V and J ends lost 2 bases and 4 bases respectively, with 12 bases between them. Germline loops: CDR1 GTSNPN, CDR2 SVGIG (reference sequence). This CDR3 spans 13 amino acids. The CDR3 nucleotides are TGTGCCTGGAGTCCCCGCAGGGGTTACGAGCAGTACTTC. Amino acid sequence: CAWSPRRGYEQYF.

This chain uses TRBV7-2 with TRBJ1-6; D uncertain. V lost 0 bases and J lost 9, with 12 bases in between. The CDR3 contains 15 residues. The V gene's germline CDR1 is SGHTA and CDR2 FQGNSA. The chain's CDR3 is CASSLAPHPGSPLHF. The CDR3 DNA sequence: TGTGCCAGCAGCTTAGCGCCCCACCCCGGTTCACCCCTCCACTTT.

V usage is TRBV6-5 and J usage is TRBJ2-1, with TRBD1 identical over 7 bases. Trimming at V came to 6 bases and at J to 10 bases, leaving 15 bases not matched to a gene. Looked up from germline, CDR1 is MNHEY and CDR2 is SVGAGI. There are 15 residues in the CDR3. The CDR3, as DNA: TGTGCCAGCAGCCCCGGGACAGCAGACTTGGGAGAGCAGTTCTTC. This encodes CASSPGTADLGEQFF.

The chain uses TRBV6-1 and TRBJ2-2; 7 nucleotides line up with TRBD1. Germline loops: CDR1 MNHNS, CDR2 SASEGT. The CDR3 runs to 14 residues. V was pared by 7 bases and J by 4 bases, with 6 bases of the junction left unmatched. This CDR3 reads CASKRQGPTGELFF. CDR3 DNA: TGTGCCAGCAAAAGACAGGGCCCCACCGGGGAGCTGTTTTTT.

The rearrangement links TRBV18 to TRBJ1-1; possible D gene TRBD1, 6 bases. Germline-derived CDR1 and CDR2 are KGHSH and LQKENI. V lost 3 bases and J 10 bases, leaving 12 bases between the germline ends. This CDR3 comprises 12 residues. The CDR3 DNA reads as TGTGCCAGCTCACCCGGGGGGGCAGGAGCTTTCTTT. It translates to CASSPGGAGAFF.

V is TRBV11-2 and J is TRBJ2-3; TRBD2 agrees at 14 bases. Trimming cost V 5 bases and J 1 base; bases outside gene matches: 11. The CDR3 contains 19 residues. Looked up from germline, CDR1 is SGHAT and CDR2 is FQNNGV. CDR3 DNA: TGTGCCAGCAGCCCAGTGGGACTAGCGGGGGCGGGGGGCACAGATACGCAGTATTTT. Residues: CASSPVGLAGAGGTDTQYF.

This chain joins TRBV9 and TRBJ1-5, with a weak D call TRBD1 (6 bases). Germline assignment: CDR1 SGDLS and CDR2 YYNGEE. V was shortened by 3 bases and J by 4 bases, with 11 bases between the two germline ends. The CDR3 is 14 amino acids. CDR3 region: CASSGGHQNQPQHF. In DNA, the CDR3 is TGTGCCAGCAGCGGGGGACACCAGAATCAGCCCCAGCATTTT.

This rearrangement joins TRBV2 to TRBJ2-1; TRBD1 matches 11 bases. This CDR3 region has 14 residues. J was trimmed by 8 bases and V by 4 bases; bases with no gene match: 4. Germline V CDR1 and CDR2: SNHLY, FYNNEI. The CDR3 DNA follows: TGTGCCAGCAGTGCCCGGGACAGGGGGGATGAGCAGTTCTTC. Translated, it gives CASSARDRGDEQFF.